This T cell receptor (beta chain) was sequenced in a study of tissue T cells after allogeneic stem cell transplantation (dated by TCRdb to 2021 to 2024). As for the study more broadly: Using research autopsies of patients with and without GVHD, plus mouse models of GVHD, the study profiled TCR beta repertoires across many tissues. On the human side, the study was prospective and observational, with no blinding or randomization. Broad study findings and their caveats: Blood and spleen T cells captured only a limited portion of the TCR repertoire detected in tissues, in both patients and mice. Sampling depth was acknowledged as a limitation, and the patient cohort was both small and clinically heterogeneous. The study did not establish which tissue TCRs were alloreactive or antigen-specific, and some clones may have been host cells that persisted. Only a few T cell clones appeared in more than one patient, yet motif-based clustering showed tissue-specific repertoire signatures that were shared between patients. Within patients, how anatomically similar tissues were was a major factor shaping TCR repertoire composition, regardless of disease or transplant status.

The library was generated by the immunoSEQ multiplex PCR assay. TCRbeta CDR3 sequencing was performed at survey depth by Adaptive Biotechnologies, and CDR3 sequences, V/J genes, productive frequency and template counts were reported. TCR beta CDR3 regions were amplified from genomic DNA rather than RNA. As for how the authors treated the data: Pairwise repertoire overlap between tissues was quantified with Jensen-Shannon divergence, where 1 means complete divergence and 0 identical. Tissues were clustered by single-linkage agglomerative hierarchical clustering of pairwise JSD values and displayed as dendrograms. GLIPH2 was applied to all patient samples using simulation_depth 1000, kmer_min_depth 3, and cdr3_length_cutoff 8, and only groups with more than two unique CDR3s were retained. In a standardized tissue-overlap score, Jaccard GLIPH-group overlap across patients was extrapolated to a standard repertoire size of 1000 clones. To look at how diversity was associated with clinical or experimental variables, linear mixed-effect models were used, with tissue treated as a fixed effect and individual treated as a random effect. The table was pulled from immuneACCESS by TCRdb, which kept in-frame rearrangements only. Such tables lose some clones; where checked, under half of the loss comes from unresolved V genes, and the rest has no known cause. V, J and clone size are those of that table, while D and trimming were read from the DNA. The sample includes around 9,000 clones, with roughly 46% observed a single time. About 2.2% of the sample belongs to the ten largest clones.

Details on this clone: There is no known antigen for this receptor. This is a murine receptor, so its gene nomenclature and germline sequences are mouse based. The read stops 1 residue short of the end of the CDR3; the missing end is completed from the germline J gene. This sample also contains other DNA sequences that code for the same CDR3.

There are 14 amino acids in the CDR3, from cysteine to phenylalanine inclusive. The DNA shown is the part of the CDR3 that was read: 39 bases, in frame from base 1. Based on the germline V gene (reference sequence), the CDR1 and CDR2 sequences are KGHPV and FQNQEV. V is pruned by 3 bases and J by 2 bases, leaving 2 bases of the junction without a gene match. In the paper's terms, the time point label means: mouse harvest day 7 after allogeneic transplant. Mouse grafts consisting of 10^7 T-cell-depleted bone marrow cells combined with 10^6 splenic CD5+ T cells were administered by tail vein injection. GVHD in mice was modeled with a major MHC-mismatch B6 (H2b) into BALB/c (H2d) model, and tissues were profiled at day 7 or 14. On day 7 or 14 post-transplant, mouse tissues and retro-orbital blood were harvested with separate sterile tools for each animal, and livers were flushed before harvest. Before genomic DNA isolation with the DNeasy Blood & Tissue Kit, mouse tissues were minced using razor blades in buffered saline.

The rearrangement combines TRBV26 with TRBJ1-2; 8 nucleotides in the junction match TRBD1. The clonotype comes from a female BALB/c mouse given C57BL/6 T cells with graft-versus-host disease after an allogeneic hematopoietic cell transplant. What was sequenced was skin. The CDR3 region: CASSLQGANSDYTF. The sequenced CDR3 bases are TGTGCCAGCAGTCTTCAGGGGGCTAACTCCGACTACACC.